There are a few counts of the clone carrying this TCR beta chain. What it recognizes is unknown. Extracted RNA was reverse transcribed, and the resulting cDNA served as sequencing template. Here immunoSEQ multiplex PCR was the method, and the copy in TCRdb shows in-frame clones only, minus some. The sample yields over 150,000 clones, 58% seen once. This record belongs to a study of CD8+ T cells in alopecia areata. Study-wide findings and caveats: Lesional tissue from the scalp (especially in alopecia totalis/universalis) showed higher clonality than normal scalp. Sharing of TCRs across patients appeared less clear than in mice, possibly for HLA-related reasons. While patients received tofacitinib, many expanded lesional clones remained present in scalp and blood.

V was shortened by 0 bases and J by 3 bases, with 5 bases between the two germline ends. This CDR3 spans 13 amino acids. Germline lookup yields CDR1 MNHNY and CDR2 SVGAGI (reference sequence). Treatment given: oral pan-JAK inhibitor, 5-10 mg twice daily. The rearrangement links TRBV6-6 to TRBJ1-1, with D uncertain. The sequence was obtained from a human donor with alopecia areata. The specimen was CD4+ T cells sorted from blood, collected at week 24, from a patient treated with tofacitinib. The CDR3, as DNA: TGTGCCAGCAGTTACTCGATGGACACTGAAGCTTTCTTT. It encodes CASSYSMDTEAFF.